This TCR beta chain was captured in a study of cytomegalovirus exposure and HLA in healthy donors. Study details: Counted in an early data release were tens of millions of unique TCRs from HLA-typed donors.

The length of the CDR3 is 18 residues. Trimming stripped 5 bases from V and 2 bases from J, with 25 bases between. The germline gives CDR1 LNHDA, CDR2 SQIVND (reference sequence). Study-level points and caveats: A later analysis showed that HLA-associated TCR beta chains had undergone more clonal expansion than equally common others.

Primers for the PCR totalled 60 Vbeta and 13 Jbeta. Here immunoSEQ multiplex PCR was the method, and the copy in TCRdb shows in-frame clones only, minus some. The sample lists a few hundred thousand clones; around 90% were seen once. In the case of this clone: Antigen unknown.

The sequencing sample was made of PBMCs. This clonotype was sampled from a girl aged 2-10 years in good health and CMV-seronegative. The V and J genes are TRBV19 and TRBJ2-7, with TRBD1 as a possible D gene (6 bases). CDR3 sequence reads: CASSPRTIPRTVAYEQYF. CDR3 sequence (DNA): TGTGCCAGTAGTCCTCGTACAATTCCGAGGACAGTGGCCTACGAGCAGTACTTC.